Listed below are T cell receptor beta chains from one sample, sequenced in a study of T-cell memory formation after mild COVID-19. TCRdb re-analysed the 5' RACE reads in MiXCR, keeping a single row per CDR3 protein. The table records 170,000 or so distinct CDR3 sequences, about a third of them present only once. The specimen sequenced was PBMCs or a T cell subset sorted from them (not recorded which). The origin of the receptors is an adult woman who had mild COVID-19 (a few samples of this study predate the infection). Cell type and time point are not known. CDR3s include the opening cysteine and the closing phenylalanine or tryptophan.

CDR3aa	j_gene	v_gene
CASSAKLTGALETQYF	TRBJ2-5	TRBV4-1
CSGSDGYEQYF	TRBJ2-7	TRBV20-1
CSVRSGSAGELFF	TRBJ2-2	TRBV29-1
CASSNTKTGTSIGYTF	TRBJ1-2	TRBV6-6
CASSSMDRGYNQPQHF	TRBJ1-5	TRBV7-9
CASSLSASNEQFF	TRBJ2-1	TRBV11-2
CSASHSGRGNEQFF	TRBJ2-1	TRBV20-1
CASSQEPAPGETQYF	TRBJ2-5	TRBV4-1
CASSSTDRVMNTEAFF	TRBJ1-1	TRBV19
CASSPPERGLYEQYF	TRBJ2-7	TRBV12-3/TRBV12-4
CASRALGLAGSYNEQFF	TRBJ2-1	TRBV6-2/TRBV6-3
CASSFGSGANVLTF	TRBJ2-6	TRBV27
CASSGSGQGGTEAFF	TRBJ1-1	TRBV7-9
CATSRDQDSPLHF	TRBJ1-6	TRBV15
CATSTARGPSYEQYF	TRBJ2-7	TRBV15
CATSAQDRGGNTQYF	TRBJ2-3	TRBV24-1
CASSVDNSGAYEQYF	TRBJ2-7	TRBV9
CASRGGDEAFF	TRBJ1-1	TRBV12-3/TRBV12-4
CASSSADSSYEQYF	TRBJ2-7	TRBV5-1
CAWSVGTAQETQYF	TRBJ2-5	TRBV30
CASRPPGMAHEQYF	TRBJ2-7	TRBV4-1